The 28 T cell receptor beta chains below all came from one sample that was sequenced in a study of T-cell reconstitution after alpha-beta-depleted transplantation in children. The authors prepared the TCRbeta library with unique molecular identifiers. Using its own MiXCR run on the PCR reads, TCRdb lists one record per CDR3 protein. Among approximately 210,000 distinct CDR3 sequences listed, more than 12% were seen once. The sequencing used PBMCs from the stem cell graft donor, collected from the stem cell graft. The source is a human donor who donated a stem cell graft to a child with acute lymphoblastic leukemia.

In this sample, this clonotype turned up many times. One end of the junction fails to match germline, which may point to a read error. This chain connects TRBV7-7 to TRBJ2-2; 8 bases map to TRBD1. CDR3 length equals 15 residues. Germline V gene data show CDR1 as SSHAT and CDR2 as FNYEAQ (reference sequence). This CDR3 is CASSRTGPDTGELFF. DNA of the CDR3: TGTGCTAGCAGCCGGACAGGGCCGGACACCGGGGAGCTGTTTTTT.

This clonotype was detected many times. CDR3 DNA: TGCGCCAGCAGCCCTCAAGGTAGGCCAGTGGACGCAGATACGCAGTATTTT. Translation gives CASSPQGRPVDADTQYF. This chain links TRBV5-1 with TRBJ2-3; D gene uncertain. The germline V gene encodes CDR1 SGHRS and CDR2 YFSETQ. CDR3 length: 17 amino acids. V was trimmed by 4 bases and J by 4 bases, leaving 22 bases between them. Complete variable domain (other parts from reference TRBV5-1 and TRBJ2-3): KAGVTQTPRYLIKTRGQQVTLSCSPISGHRSVSWYQQTPGQGLQFLFEYFSETQRNKGNFPGRFSGRQFSNSRSEMNVSTLELGDSALYLCASSPQGRPVDADTQYFGPGTRLTVL.

The table lists this clonotype with many counts. The V and J genes are TRBV12-3 or TRBV12-4 and TRBJ1-1; D is perhaps TRBD1 (6 bases). CDR3 size: 14 residues. With 1 base removed from V and 2 bases from J, the gap between germline ends came to 8 bases. In DNA, the CDR3 is TGTGCCAGCAGTTTAGGGGGGCGTAACACTGAAGCTTTCTTT. Translating gives CASSLGGRNTEAFF.

This clonotype has a handful of counts. The chain links TRBV12-3 or TRBV12-4 to TRBJ1-5, with D possibly TRBD1 on 6 matching bases. Trimming removed 8 bases at V and 1 base at J, with 21 bases between. The CDR3 is 17 residues long. CDR3 sequence (DNA): TGTGCCAGCCGAATTTCGGGACAAGCTTGGAGCAATCAGCCCCAGCATTTT. Translated: CASRISGQAWSNQPQHF.

The chain carries TRBV5-1 and TRBJ1-1, with a tentative D call TRBD1 (5 bases). The CDR3 covers 17 residues. Germline V gives CDR1 SGHRS, CDR2 YFSETQ. Trimming took off 3 bases at V and 1 base at J, with 19 bases between the two ends. The chain's CDR3 is CASSSVYGTRGNTEAFF. In DNA form, the CDR3 reads TGCGCCAGCAGCTCGGTCTACGGGACCCGGGGGAACACTGAAGCTTTCTTT.

This clonotype was seen many times. The V gene is TRBV7-2, the J gene TRBJ1-2; D is uncertain. The CDR3 is 13 amino acids. V was shortened by 6 bases and J by 3 bases, with 11 bases between the two germline ends. Germline V gives CDR1 SGHTA, CDR2 FQGNSA. DNA for the CDR3: TGTGCCAGCAGTCCGGACTTACACTATGGCTACACCTTC. Protein: CASSPDLHYGYTF.

This clonotype has more than one count but fewer than ten. The J gene is TRBJ1-3, the V gene TRBV7-6; D not certain. This CDR3 has 14 amino acids. Trimming removed 3 bases from V and 2 bases from J, with 8 bases in between. Per the germline V gene, CDR1 is SGHVS and CDR2 is FNYEAQ. CDR3 coding DNA: TGTGCCAGCAGCTTGGGAGAGACTGGAAACACCATATATTTT. It translates to CASSLGETGNTIYF.

J is TRBJ2-7 and V is TRBV6-5; possible D gene TRBD2, 6 bases. The length of the CDR3 is 15 residues. V was trimmed by 0 bases and J by 3 bases, leaving 12 bases between them. In germline, CDR1 is MNHEY, CDR2 SVGAGI. The CDR3 sequence is CASSYSVGRYYEQYF. CDR3 coding DNA: TGTGCCAGCAGTTACTCTGTCGGGAGATACTACGAGCAGTACTTC.

On this clonotype: A read error may explain this, as a much larger clone is one base away. The chain combines TRBV12-3 or TRBV12-4 with TRBJ1-1; D unresolved. The CDR3 loop spans 16 amino acids. In DNA, the CDR3 is TGTGACAGCAGTTTTGGGTGGGCAGGTTCGAACACTGAAGCTTTCTTT. It codes for CDSSFGWAGSNTEAFF.

This clonotype was seen ten or more times. V is TRBV6-1 and J is TRBJ1-2, with a tentative D call TRBD1 (6 bases). The CDR3 contains 14 residues. CDR1 and CDR2 (germline): MNHNS, SASEGT. Trimming stripped 6 bases from V and 3 bases from J, with 14 bases between. The CDR3 region is CASRFQGQDYGYTF. The CDR3 DNA is TGTGCCAGCAGGTTCCAGGGGCAGGACTATGGCTACACCTTC.

This clonotype was seen only a few times. The rearrangement uses TRBV19 and TRBJ2-7; no firm D call. This CDR3 region has 12 residues. Germline V gene data show CDR1 as LNHDA and CDR2 as SQIVND (reference sequence). Trimming took 1 base from V and 4 from J, leaving 5 bases between them. Here the CDR3 DNA reads TGTGCCAGTAGTATAGGGGGTTACGAGCAGTACTTC. It codes for CASSIGGYEQYF.

Only a few counts were recorded for this clonotype. This chain uses TRBV10-3 with TRBJ2-5; D may be TRBD2 (6 bases). The CDR3 is 15 amino acids. V gave up 2 bases and J gave up 3 bases, with 13 bases separating them. Germline V gene data show CDR1 as ENHRY and CDR2 as SYGVKD. The CDR3 protein is CAISERGSGEETQYF. In nucleotides, the CDR3 is TGTGCCATCAGTGAGAGGGGTAGCGGCGAAGAGACCCAGTACTTC.

This chain connects TRBV29-1 to TRBJ2-3; either TRBD1 or TRBD2 may supply D (5 bases each). The CDR3 has 11 residues. Germline CDR1 and CDR2: SQVTM and ANQGSEA. Trimming shortened V by 8 bases and J by 4 bases, and 10 bases separated the two germline ends. The CDR3 sequence is CSFWGPDTQYF. DNA for the CDR3: TGCAGCTTTTGGGGACCAGATACGCAGTATTTT.

Points on this clonotype: This may be a read error: a much more frequent sequence differs by one nucleotide. V and J are TRBV5-1 and TRBJ2-1; D gene unclear. This CDR3 comprises 16 residues. V was shortened by 0 bases and J by 6 bases, with 16 bases between the two germline ends. Germline V gives CDR1 SGHRS, CDR2 YFSETQ. CDR3 in amino acids: CASSLVGQTDCNEQFF. CDR3 in DNA: TGCGCCAGCAGCTTGGTCGGGCAGACCGACTGCAATGAGCAGTTCTTC.

This clonotype showed up many times. This chain connects TRBV12-3 or TRBV12-4 to TRBJ1-5; no firm D call. Trimming took off 6 bases at V and 4 bases at J, with 10 bases between the two ends. The CDR3 consists of 13 residues. The CDR3 region has the DNA TGTGCCAGCAGCCTCCAGAGTAATCAGCCCCAGCATTTT. Translating it yields CASSLQSNQPQHF.

This clonotype was picked up many times. CDR3 residues: CASSIAVAGSHTEAFF. The CDR3 region has the DNA TGTGCCAGTAGTATAGCTGTCGCGGGGTCGCACACTGAAGCTTTCTTT. V and J are TRBV19 and TRBJ1-1; D gene ambiguous. This CDR3 is 16 amino acids long. Germline V gene lookup returns CDR1 LNHDA and CDR2 SQIVND (reference sequence). Trimming took 1 base from V and 3 from J, leaving 15 bases between them.

Many counts were recorded for this clonotype. The chain combines TRBV7-2 with TRBJ2-5; 11 bases match TRBD2. Germline lookup yields CDR1 SGHTA and CDR2 FQGNSA. CDR3 length equals 17 residues. Losses at the gene ends were 3 bases for V and 1 base for J; bases not matched to a gene: 7. CDR3 residues: CASSFGLAGGSQETQYF. The CDR3 bases are TGTGCCAGCAGCTTTGGGCTAGCGGGAGGCTCCCAAGAGACCCAGTACTTC.

The chain carries TRBV29-1 and TRBJ2-2; D might be TRBD2 (6 bases). Trimming took 3 bases from V and 6 from J, leaving 14 bases between them. This CDR3 has 14 residues. Germline V gene sequence: CDR1 SQVTM, CDR2 ANQGSEA. CDR3 coding DNA: TGCAGCGTTGATGAAGAAGCGGGTGCCGGGGAGCTGTTTTTT. Amino acid sequence: CSVDEEAGAGELFF.

In this sample, this clonotype turned up many times. This rearrangement joins TRBV18 to TRBJ2-3, with D perhaps TRBD1 (6 bases). Germline CDR1 is KGHSH and CDR2 is LQKENI. The V and J ends lost 3 bases and 6 bases respectively, with 19 bases between them. This CDR3 has 16 amino acids. The CDR3 sequence: CASSPPTGRIGDTQYF. The DNA for the CDR3 is TGTGCCAGCTCACCTCCCACAGGGCGAATCGGGGATACGCAGTATTTT.

The chain is built from TRBV12-3 or TRBV12-4 and TRBJ2-2; a weak D match, TRBD2 (6 bases). Between the trimmed V and J ends, which lost 6 bases and 2 bases, there was a span of 13 bases. The CDR3 runs 15 residues. The CDR3 nucleotides are TGTGCCAGCAGAGAAGGACTACTTAACACCGGGGAGCTGTTTTTT. Its protein is CASREGLLNTGELFF.

In its sample, this clonotype was seen many times. This sequence joins TRBV12-3 or TRBV12-4 and TRBJ1-1; maybe TRBD1 (5 bases). The CDR3 has 15 amino acids. With 6 bases removed from V and 4 bases from J, the gap between germline ends came to 18 bases. CDR3 loop: CASRPFRQGPTEAFF. CDR3 sequence (DNA): TGTGCCAGCAGGCCCTTTCGGCAGGGCCCCACTGAAGCTTTCTTT.

This clonotype was seen at least ten times. In nucleotides, the CDR3 is TGTGCCAGCAGTGGACCAACTAATGAAAAACTGTTTTTT. This gives the protein CASSGPTNEKLFF. This chain uses TRBV12-3 or TRBV12-4 with TRBJ1-4; D unresolved. There are 13 residues in the CDR3. V lost 5 bases, J lost 0 bases, and 4 bases lay in between.

This clonotype has only a few counts. V is TRBV12-3 or TRBV12-4 and J is TRBJ2-1, with D perhaps TRBD1 or TRBD2 (7 bases each). Trimming pared 2 bases from V and 7 bases from J, leaving 12 bases between. The CDR3 has 14 residues. CDR3 amino acids: CASSLPGGGNEQFF. CDR3 nucleotide sequence: TGTGCCAGCAGTTTACCAGGGGGGGGTAATGAGCAGTTCTTC.

This clonotype appeared a few times. V usage is TRBV20-1 and J usage is TRBJ1-6; 9 nucleotides align to TRBD1. Germline V lookup: CDR1 DFQATT, CDR2 SNEGSKA (reference sequence). The CDR3 length is 15 residues. Trimming at V came to 5 bases and at J to 5 bases, leaving 7 bases not matched to a gene. The CDR3 sequence: CSAPGQGGNNSPLHF. Here the CDR3 DNA reads TGCAGTGCTCCGGGACAGGGCGGAAATAATTCACCCCTCCACTTT.

The J gene is TRBJ1-5, the V gene TRBV19, with 9 bases matching TRBD1. Germline CDR1 reads LNHDA; CDR2 reads SQIVND (reference sequence). Unmatched junction bases numbered 14, after V lost 6 bases and J lost 8 bases. The CDR3 has 16 amino acids. The CDR3 bases are TGTGCCAGTAGCAATCCTACAACAGGGGGCGTTGAGCCCCAGCATTTT. Amino acids: CASSNPTTGGVEPQHF.

As for this clonotype: A much larger clone differs from this one at a single base, so this may be a read error. The chain combines TRBV2 with TRBJ2-5; D uncertain. The CDR3 loop spans 12 amino acids. Per germline, CDR1 SNHLY and CDR2 FYNNEI. The chain's CDR3 is CASSENQEPQYF. The DNA of the CDR3 is TGTGCCAGCAGTGAGAACCAAGAGCCCCAGTACTTC.

This clonotype was seen repeatedly, ten times or more. The chain links TRBV5-1 to TRBJ1-4, with D perhaps TRBD1 (5 bases). The germline V gene encodes CDR1 SGHRS and CDR2 YFSETQ. Trimming left V 1 base short and J 5 bases short, with 15 bases between. This CDR3 contains 16 residues. CDR3 sequence reads: CASSLNAGRENEKLFF. The CDR3 DNA is TGCGCCAGCAGCTTGAACGCGGGGCGCGAGAATGAAAAACTGTTTTTT.

This clonotype appeared many times. As DNA, the CDR3 is TGCAGTGCGGAGGGACAGGTTGGGACCTACGAGCAGTACTTC. Protein product: CSAEGQVGTYEQYF. This chain joins TRBV20-1 and TRBJ2-7, with 8 bases aligning to TRBD1. The CDR3 is 14 amino acids. CDR1 and CDR2 (germline): DFQATT, SNEGSKA (reference sequence). Trimming cost V 6 bases and J 2 bases; bases outside gene matches: 9.